Below are 22 T cell receptor beta chains sequenced from a single sample in a study of T cells after yellow fever vaccination. TCRdb used MiXCR to reprocess the 5' RACE reads, holding one entry per CDR3 protein. The table records about 550,000 distinct CDR3 sequences, less than 20% of them present only once. This specimen was PBMCs, taken 15 days after the yellow fever booster vaccination. The receptors stem from a man aged 25 to 45 who received the YFV17D yellow fever vaccine.

This chain links TRBV20-1 with TRBJ2-1; D ambiguous. The CDR3 has 13 amino acids. Germline loops: CDR1 DFQATT, CDR2 SNEGSKA (reference sequence). The germline V and J ends were trimmed by 8 bases and 0 bases, with 11 bases remaining between them. CDR3 coding DNA: TGCAGTCTTGCTTCGAGCTCCTACAATGAGCAGTTCTTC. Its protein product is CSLASSSYNEQFF.

The chain joins TRBV4-1 to TRBJ2-2; 7 nucleotides align to TRBD2. Unmatched junction bases numbered 9, after V lost 1 base and J lost 7 bases. Germline V gene data show CDR1 as MGHRA and CDR2 as YSYEKL. This CDR3 spans 16 amino acids. This chain's CDR3 is CASSQGWRESGGELFF. The CDR3 nucleotides are TGCGCCAGCAGCCAAGGGTGGCGGGAGTCGGGCGGGGAGCTGTTTTTT.

This clonotype was recorded a few times. The chain employs TRBV12-3 or TRBV12-4 and TRBJ2-1, with D uncertain. Trimming left V 5 bases short and J 7 bases short, with 6 bases between. The CDR3 consists of 11 residues. The CDR3 DNA follows: TGTGCCAGCAGTGAGAAGAATGAGCAGTTCTTC. Its translation: CASSEKNEQFF.

V gene TRBV9 combines with J gene TRBJ2-7; 8 nucleotides match TRBD1. This CDR3 is 15 amino acids long. Trimming took 4 bases from V and 1 from J; bases not matched to a gene: 7. Looked up from germline, CDR1 is SGDLS and CDR2 is YYNGEE. The DNA of the CDR3 is TGTGCCAGCAGCAATTCCGGGACAGGTTCCTACGAGCAGTACTTC. Its protein is CASSNSGTGSYEQYF.

This clonotype was picked up a small number of times. J is TRBJ2-7 and V is TRBV29-1, with 9 bases lining up with TRBD1. The CDR3 contains 15 residues. Germline assignment: CDR1 SQVTM and CDR2 ANQGSEA. V was pared by 0 bases and J by 2 bases, with 5 bases of the junction left unmatched. The CDR3 nucleotides are TGCAGCGTTGAAGACGACAGGGGGGCGACCTACGAGCAGTACTTC. This codes for CSVEDDRGATYEQYF.

This clonotype has more than one count but fewer than ten. The rearrangement links TRBV7-2 to TRBJ2-2; 7 bases map to TRBD2. Germline V gene sequence: CDR1 SGHTA, CDR2 FQGNSA. Unmatched junction bases numbered 8, after V lost 2 bases and J lost 5 bases. CDR3 length: 16 amino acids. CDR3 sequence (DNA): TGTGCCAGCAGCTTAAGCGGGACTCCGAGTACCGGGGAGCTGTTTTTT. Its protein product is CASSLSGTPSTGELFF.

Concerning this clonotype: Lacking the conserved final phenylalanine or tryptophan, this CDR3 likely reflects a read error. No DNA is shown, since the ends of the CDR3 on it are uncertain; the CDR3 is the one TCRdb lists. The chain has TRBV12-3 or TRBV12-4 and TRBJ2-1; the D call in the table, TRBD1, was not verified against the DNA. Termini included, the CDR3 measures 13 amino acids. CDR3 in amino acids: CASSSLRGPPNVL.

This clonotype has a count of ten or more. The germline gene is not matched at one end of the junction; a read error may be the cause. This chain connects TRBV7-7 to TRBJ2-1, with TRBD1 matching 8 bases. This CDR3 spans 18 amino acids. CDR1 and CDR2 (germline): SSHAT, FNYEAQ (reference sequence). The DNA for the CDR3 is TGTGCTAGCAGCTCCGGACCAGATTACGGGACAGGCAACAATGAGCAGTTCTTC. Translated: CASSSGPDYGTGNNEQFF.

The rearrangement joins TRBV23-1 to TRBJ2-4; tentatively, D is TRBD2 (5 bases). TRBV23-1 is treated as an ORF (open reading frame) with a function not yet certain. The CDR3 contains 17 residues. V gave up 4 bases and J gave up 2 bases, with 18 bases separating them. As DNA, the CDR3 is TGCGCCAGCAGTCGAGAGGGAGAAGAGGAGTCCAAAAACATTCAGTACTTC. Protein product: CASSREGEEESKNIQYF.

Only a few counts were recorded for this clonotype. The genes are TRBV7-8 and TRBJ1-2; no reliable D call. The CDR3 is 15 residues long. The germline V gene has CDR1 SGHVS and CDR2 FQNEAQ. The V end was cut by 1 base, the J end by 2 bases, with 11 bases between. The CDR3 protein is CASSLGRHTNYGYTF. The CDR3 nucleotides are TGTGCCAGCAGCTTAGGAAGACACACCAACTATGGCTACACCTTC.

The gene calls are TRBV7-9 and TRBJ2-7; 7 positions agree with TRBD1. The V and J ends lost 5 bases and 6 bases, in that order; junction bases with no gene match: 4. Looked up from germline, CDR1 is SEHNR and CDR2 is FQNEAQ (reference sequence). The CDR3 length is 12 residues. This CDR3 reads CASSQGQREQYF. As DNA, the CDR3 is TGTGCCAGCAGCCAGGGACAGCGCGAGCAGTACTTC.

This clonotype was detected a few times. The V and J genes are TRBV28 and TRBJ2-3, with a possible D match to TRBD1 (5 bases). CDR1 and CDR2 from the germline V gene are MDHEN and SYDVKM. The V gene lost 5 bases and the J gene lost 3 bases, with 18 bases spanning the gap. This CDR3 has 16 amino acids. CDR3 sequence (DNA): TGTGCCAGCAGTGCCGCTGCGGTTAGGGGTACAGATACGCAGTATTTT. Protein sequence: CASSAAAVRGTDTQYF.

This clonotype was recorded a few times. The chain has TRBV7-8 and TRBJ2-2, with D maybe TRBD2 (5 bases). The ends were cut back, 3 bases at V and 7 bases at J, with 15 bases in the middle. Germline CDR1 reads SGHVS; CDR2 reads FQNEAQ. The CDR3 contains 15 residues. The CDR3: CASSLLSRGDGELFF. In nucleotides, the CDR3 is TGTGCCAGCAGCTTGCTCTCCCGGGGTGACGGGGAGCTGTTTTTT.

The gene calls are TRBV5-1 and TRBJ2-1, with 15 bases that match TRBD2. With V trimmed by 4 bases and J by 10 bases, 6 bases remained unmatched. This CDR3 has 15 amino acids. Germline CDR1 SGHRS, CDR2 YFSETQ. This CDR3 reads CASSQGLAGGQEQFF. The DNA of the CDR3 is TGCGCCAGCAGCCAGGGACTAGCGGGAGGTCAGGAGCAGTTCTTC.

V gene TRBV5-1 combines with J gene TRBJ2-7; 8 bases line up with TRBD1. The CDR3 loop spans 13 amino acids. After removal of 4 bases from V and 3 bases from J, the junction contained 3 bases not matched to a gene. Germline V gene lookup returns CDR1 SGHRS and CDR2 YFSETQ. CDR3 in amino acids: CASSIDRGYEQYF. CDR3 DNA: TGCGCCAGCAGCATAGACAGGGGCTACGAGCAGTACTTC.

The V and J genes are TRBV5-1 and TRBJ2-3; D is undetermined. Germline lookup yields CDR1 SGHRS and CDR2 YFSETQ. V was pared by 3 bases and J by 0 bases, with 11 bases between. This CDR3 contains 15 residues. The chain's CDR3 is CASSSLLTSTDTQYF. The CDR3 region has the DNA TGCGCCAGCAGCTCGCTCCTAACGAGCACAGATACGCAGTATTTT.

The CDR3 coding sequence is TGCAGTGGAAGGACTAGCGGGAGGAGTTACAATGAGCAGTTCTTC. Translating it yields CSGRTSGRSYNEQFF. The chain links TRBV20-1 to TRBJ2-1, with 14 bases identical to TRBD2. Germline V gene data show CDR1 as DFQATT and CDR2 as SNEGSKA (reference sequence). The CDR3 consists of 15 residues. V dropped 7 bases and J dropped 4; count of bases not matched to a gene: 6.

This clonotype occurred a few times. The chain joins TRBV7-2 to TRBJ1-1, with TRBD1 identical over 9 bases. Germline lookup yields CDR1 SGHTA and CDR2 FQGNSA. The CDR3 loop spans 16 amino acids. The ends lost 0 bases at V and 5 bases at J; junction bases unmatched: 7. CDR3 protein: CASSLAPTGGNTEAFF. CDR3 DNA: TGTGCCAGCAGCTTAGCCCCGACAGGGGGTAATACTGAAGCTTTCTTT.

V and J are TRBV7-2 and TRBJ2-3, with D maybe TRBD2 (6 bases). Trimming left V 1 base short and J 6 bases short, with 14 bases between. The CDR3 extends over 15 amino acids. From germline, CDR1 is SGHTA and CDR2 FQGNSA. CDR3 sequence (DNA): TGTGCCAGCAGCTTAGGAGGGCTTGGGGGGGATACGCAGTATTTT. Its translation: CASSLGGLGGDTQYF.

This sequence joins TRBV20-1 and TRBJ2-3, with 7 bases lining up with TRBD2. CDR1 and CDR2 from the germline V gene are DFQATT and SNEGSKA (reference sequence). The CDR3 sequence is 14 residues long. J lost 1 base, V lost 7 bases, and 8 bases had no gene match. The CDR3 loop is CSGRRELGTDTQYF. The CDR3 DNA is TGCAGTGGACGGCGGGAGCTCGGCACAGATACGCAGTATTTT.

This clonotype was detected a few times. The rearrangement uses TRBV3-1 and TRBJ2-3, with 13 bases that match TRBD2. The trim removed 4 bases at V and 2 bases at J, leaving 6 bases unmatched. CDR1 is LGHDT, CDR2 YNNKEL, per germline (reference sequence). The CDR3 spans 17 residues. The DNA for the CDR3 is TGTGCCAGCAGCCCCCAACTAGCGGGAGGGCCCACAGATACGCAGTATTTT. This translates into CASSPQLAGGPTDTQYF.

V is TRBV5-1 and J is TRBJ2-7; possibly TRBD1 or TRBD2 for D (5 bases each). Trimming removed 2 bases from V and 2 bases from J, with 8 bases in between. This CDR3 has 13 residues. Germline values: CDR1 SGHRS, CDR2 YFSETQ. The CDR3 DNA reads as TGCGCCAGCAGCTTAGGGACCCCCTACGAGCAGTACTTC. Translated: CASSLGTPYEQYF.